The subject of this entry is one T cell receptor beta chain. Profiled with immunoSEQ multiplex PCR; TCRdb holds only in-frame clones, not every one. The table shows 180,000 or so clones, with 92% occurring only once. This entry comes from a study of T cell responses to AZD1222 COVID-19 vaccine. Trimming stripped 1 base from V and 9 bases from J, with 10 bases between. The length of the CDR3 is 13 residues. The germline V gene has CDR1 LGHDT and CDR2 YNNKEL (reference sequence). The V and J genes are TRBV3-1 (or the pseudogene TRBV3-2) and TRBJ2-1; D gene uncertain. Sequences were derived from peripheral blood, sampled 28 days after the second AZD1222 dose. The TCR sequence derives from an adult who received the AZD1222 COVID-19 vaccine. Here the CDR3 reads CASSQVSLSEQFF. CDR3 DNA: TGTGCCAGCAGCCAAGTTTCTTTGAGTGAGCAGTTCTTC.